This T cell receptor (beta chain) was sequenced in a study of T cell responses to AZD1222 COVID-19 vaccine. General study results and limits: The number of AZD1222 recipients seropositive at baseline was only 6 or 7.

The table came from immunoSEQ multiplex PCR; TCRdb's copy has only in-frame clones and leaves some out. This sample has roughly 58,000 clones, with about 91% found just once. V shed 4 bases, J shed 7 bases, and the junction held 9 bases outside the gene matches. The CDR3 contains 14 residues. In germline, CDR1 is SGHTA, CDR2 FQGNSA. Notes on this clone: Its antigen remains unknown.

This sequence originates from an adult who received the AZD1222 COVID-19 vaccine. The sample here was peripheral blood, taken 28 days after the second AZD1222 dose. The chain recombines TRBV7-2 with TRBJ2-7, with 8 bases lining up with TRBD1. CDR3 in amino acids: CASSSRQGAIEQYF. CDR3 sequence (DNA): TGTGCCAGCAGCTCCCGGCAGGGGGCAATTGAGCAGTACTTC. Drawing the rest from reference TRBV7-2 and TRBJ2-7, the complete variable domain is GAGVSQSPSNKVTEKGKDVELRCDPISGHTALYWYRQSLGQGLEFLIYFQGNSAPDKSGLPSDRFSAERTGGSVSTLTIQRTQQEDSAVYLCASSSRQGAIEQYFGPGTRLTVT.